Presented here are 8 T cell receptor beta chains from one specimen sequenced in a study of blood T cell repertoires in COVID-19. Clones were read by immunoSEQ multiplex PCR, and TCRdb kept only the in-frame ones, dropping some. Among a few hundred thousand clones, approximately 85% were seen once, and the ten largest hold 5.1%. The specimen was peripheral blood. All receptors derive from a man over 45 with active or convalescent COVID-19.

The CDR3 nucleotides read TGCGCCAGCAGCTCCATACAGGGGGGCGGCTACACCTTC. Translating it yields CASSSIQGGGYTF. J is TRBJ1-2 and V is TRBV5-1; 8 bases match TRBD1. Germline trimming cut 3 bases from V and 8 bases from J; bases unmatched to any gene: 6. Germline V gives CDR1 SGHRS, CDR2 YFSETQ. This CDR3 spans 13 amino acids.

In this sample, this clone turned up once. The chain couples TRBV5-5 to TRBJ2-7, with 10 bases lining up with TRBD2. Germline CDR1 is SGHKS and CDR2 is YYEKEE (reference sequence). The CDR3 has 16 amino acids. V lost 0 bases and J lost 2; bases outside the gene matches: 5. CDR3 coding DNA: TGTGCCAGCAGCTTGGCCATCACTAGCGGGGCCTACGAGCAGTACTTC. Amino acids: CASSLAITSGAYEQYF.

The chain has TRBV30 and TRBJ1-1; a possible D gene is TRBD1 (6 bases). V was clipped by 0 bases and J by 7 bases, with 12 bases between them. CDR3 length: 13 residues. The germline gives CDR1 GTSNPN, CDR2 SVGIG (reference sequence). The CDR3 DNA reads as TGTGCCTGGAGTGTACACAGCAGGGGTGAAGCTTTCTTT. As protein: CAWSVHSRGEAFF.

J is TRBJ1-5 and V is TRBV28; D is uncertain. Trimming pared 5 bases from V and 2 bases from J, leaving 13 bases between. CDR3 length equals 15 residues. Germline V gene lookup returns CDR1 MDHEN and CDR2 SYDVKM. CDR3 nucleotides: TGTGCCAGCAGTAGGGATTTGCGGGGCAATCAGCCCCAGCATTTT. As protein: CASSRDLRGNQPQHF.

This clone was counted only a few times. The CDR3 reads CASTGLAGVYNEQFF. The CDR3 DNA sequence: TGTGCCAGCACTGGACTAGCGGGGGTCTACAATGAGCAGTTCTTC. V gene TRBV7-6 combines with J gene TRBJ2-1; TRBD2 matches 13 bases. The CDR3 is 15 residues long. Germline lookup yields CDR1 SGHVS and CDR2 FNYEAQ. Unmatched junction bases numbered 3, after V lost 7 bases and J lost 3 bases.

The rearrangement joins TRBV6-5 to TRBJ2-7, with D maybe TRBD2 (6 bases). The CDR3 runs to 13 residues. V was cut by 7 bases and J by 6 bases, with 16 bases left in between. In germline, CDR1 is MNHEY, CDR2 SVGAGI. This CDR3 reads CASIGQGLGEQYF. The CDR3 coding sequence is TGTGCCAGCATTGGGCAGGGACTGGGCGAGCAGTACTTC.

The chain joins TRBV19 to TRBJ1-5; D is perhaps TRBD1 (5 bases). The V gene's germline CDR1 is LNHDA and CDR2 SQIVND (reference sequence). V was clipped by 3 bases and J by 3 bases, with 18 bases between them. The CDR3 covers 17 residues. The CDR3: CASSIVKGSRNNQPQHF. As DNA, the CDR3 is TGTGCCAGTAGTATCGTCAAGGGGTCTCGCAACAATCAGCCCCAGCATTTT.

V gene TRBV5-1 combines with J gene TRBJ1-2; the D is unclear. The CDR3 spans 12 residues. V was cut by 7 bases and J by 0 bases, with 7 bases left in between. The germline gives CDR1 SGHRS, CDR2 YFSETQ. The CDR3 sequence is CASGDPNYGYTF. The CDR3 DNA reads TGCGCCAGCGGAGATCCTAACTATGGCTACACCTTC.